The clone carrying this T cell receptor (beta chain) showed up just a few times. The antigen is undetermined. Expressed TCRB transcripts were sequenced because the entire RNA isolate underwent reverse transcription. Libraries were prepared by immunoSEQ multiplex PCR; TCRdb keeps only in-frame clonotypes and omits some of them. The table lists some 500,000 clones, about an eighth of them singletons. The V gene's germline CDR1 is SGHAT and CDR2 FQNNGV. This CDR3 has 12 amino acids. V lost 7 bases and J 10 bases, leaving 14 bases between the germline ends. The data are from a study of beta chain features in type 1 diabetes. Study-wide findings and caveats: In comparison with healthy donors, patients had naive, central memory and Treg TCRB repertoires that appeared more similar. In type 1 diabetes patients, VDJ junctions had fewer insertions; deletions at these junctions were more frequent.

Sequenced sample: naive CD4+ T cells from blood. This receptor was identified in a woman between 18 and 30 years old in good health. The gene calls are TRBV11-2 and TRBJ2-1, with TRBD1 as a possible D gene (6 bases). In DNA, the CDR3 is TGTGCCAGCAAGCAGAGTGGACAGGAGCAGTTCTTC. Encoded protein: CASKQSGQEQFF.